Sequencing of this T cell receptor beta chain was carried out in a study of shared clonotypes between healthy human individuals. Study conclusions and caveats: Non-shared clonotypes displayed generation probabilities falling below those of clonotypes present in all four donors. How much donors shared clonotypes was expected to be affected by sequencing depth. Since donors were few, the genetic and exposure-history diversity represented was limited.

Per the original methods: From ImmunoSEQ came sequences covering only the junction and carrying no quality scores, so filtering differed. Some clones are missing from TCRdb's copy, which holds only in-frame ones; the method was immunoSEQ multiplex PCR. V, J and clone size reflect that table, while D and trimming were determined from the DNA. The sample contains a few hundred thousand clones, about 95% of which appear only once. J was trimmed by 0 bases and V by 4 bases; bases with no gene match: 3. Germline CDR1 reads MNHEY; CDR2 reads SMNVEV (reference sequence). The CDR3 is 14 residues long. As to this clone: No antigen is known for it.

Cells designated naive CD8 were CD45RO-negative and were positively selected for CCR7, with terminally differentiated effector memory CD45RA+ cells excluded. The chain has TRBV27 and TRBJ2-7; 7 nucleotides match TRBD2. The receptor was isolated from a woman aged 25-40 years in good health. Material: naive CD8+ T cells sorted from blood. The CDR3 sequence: CASSSQRDSYEQYF. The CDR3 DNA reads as TGTGCCAGCAGTTCCCAGCGGGACTCCTACGAGCAGTACTTC.